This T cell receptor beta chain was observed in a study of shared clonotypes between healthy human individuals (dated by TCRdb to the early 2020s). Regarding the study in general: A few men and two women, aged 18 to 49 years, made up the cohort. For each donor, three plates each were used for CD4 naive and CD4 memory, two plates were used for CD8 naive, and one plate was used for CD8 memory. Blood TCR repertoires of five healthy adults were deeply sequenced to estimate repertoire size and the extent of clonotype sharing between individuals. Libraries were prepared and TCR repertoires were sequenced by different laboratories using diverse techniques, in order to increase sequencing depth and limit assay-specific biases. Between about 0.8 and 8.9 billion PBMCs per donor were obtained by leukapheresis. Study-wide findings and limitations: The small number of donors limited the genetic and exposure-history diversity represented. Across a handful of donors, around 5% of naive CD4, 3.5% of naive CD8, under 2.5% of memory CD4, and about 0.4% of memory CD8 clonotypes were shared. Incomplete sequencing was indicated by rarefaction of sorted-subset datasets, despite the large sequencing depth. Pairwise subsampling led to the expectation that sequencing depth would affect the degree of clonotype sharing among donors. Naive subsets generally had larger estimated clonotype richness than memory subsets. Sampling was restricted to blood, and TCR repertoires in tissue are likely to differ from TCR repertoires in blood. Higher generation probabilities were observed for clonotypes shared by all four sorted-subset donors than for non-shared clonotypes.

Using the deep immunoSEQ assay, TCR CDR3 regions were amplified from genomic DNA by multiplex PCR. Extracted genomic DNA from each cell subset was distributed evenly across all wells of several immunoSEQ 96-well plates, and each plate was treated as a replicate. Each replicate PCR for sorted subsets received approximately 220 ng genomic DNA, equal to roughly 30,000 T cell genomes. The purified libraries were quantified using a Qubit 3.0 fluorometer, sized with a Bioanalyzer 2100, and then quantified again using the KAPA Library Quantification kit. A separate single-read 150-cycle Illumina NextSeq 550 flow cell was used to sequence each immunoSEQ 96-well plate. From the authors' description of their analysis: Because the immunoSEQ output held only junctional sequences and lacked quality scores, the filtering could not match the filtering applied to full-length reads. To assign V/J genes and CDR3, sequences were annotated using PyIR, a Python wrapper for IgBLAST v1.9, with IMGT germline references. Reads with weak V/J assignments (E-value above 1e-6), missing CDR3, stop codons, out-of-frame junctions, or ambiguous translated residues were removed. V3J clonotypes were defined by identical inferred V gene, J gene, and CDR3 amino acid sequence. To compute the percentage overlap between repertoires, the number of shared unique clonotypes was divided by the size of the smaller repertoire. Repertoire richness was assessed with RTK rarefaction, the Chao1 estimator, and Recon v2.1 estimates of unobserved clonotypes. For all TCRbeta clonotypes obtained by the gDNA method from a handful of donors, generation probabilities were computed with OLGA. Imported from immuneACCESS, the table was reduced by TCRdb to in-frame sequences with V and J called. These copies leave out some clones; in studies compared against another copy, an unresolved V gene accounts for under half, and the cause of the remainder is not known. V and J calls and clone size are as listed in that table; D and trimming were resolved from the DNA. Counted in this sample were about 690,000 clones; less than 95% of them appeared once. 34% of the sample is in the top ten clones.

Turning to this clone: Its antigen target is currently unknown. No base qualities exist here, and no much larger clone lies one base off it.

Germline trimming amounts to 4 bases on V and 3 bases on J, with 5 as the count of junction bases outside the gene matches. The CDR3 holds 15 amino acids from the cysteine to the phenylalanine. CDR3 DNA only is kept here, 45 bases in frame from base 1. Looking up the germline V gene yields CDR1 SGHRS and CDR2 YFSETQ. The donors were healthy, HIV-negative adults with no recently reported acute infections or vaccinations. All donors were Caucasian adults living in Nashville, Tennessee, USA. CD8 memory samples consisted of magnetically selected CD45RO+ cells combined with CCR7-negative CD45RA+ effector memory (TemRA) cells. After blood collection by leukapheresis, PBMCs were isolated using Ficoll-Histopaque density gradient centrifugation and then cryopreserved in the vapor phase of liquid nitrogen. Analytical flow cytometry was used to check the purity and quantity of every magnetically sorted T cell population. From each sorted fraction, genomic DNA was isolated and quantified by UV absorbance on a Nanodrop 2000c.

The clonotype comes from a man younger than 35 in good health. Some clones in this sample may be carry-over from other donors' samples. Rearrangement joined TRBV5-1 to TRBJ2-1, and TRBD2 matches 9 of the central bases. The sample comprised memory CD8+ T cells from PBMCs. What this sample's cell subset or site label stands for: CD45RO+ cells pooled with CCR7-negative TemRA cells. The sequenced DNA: TGCGCCAGCAGCGAAGCGGGAGGCATCTACAATGAGCAGTTCTTC. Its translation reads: CASSEAGGIYNEQFF. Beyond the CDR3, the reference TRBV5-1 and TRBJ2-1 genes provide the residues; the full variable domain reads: KAGVTQTPRYLIKTRGQQVTLSCSPISGHRSVSWYQQTPGQGLQFLFEYFSETQRNKGNFPGRFSGRQFSNSRSEMNVSTLELGDSALYLCASSEAGGIYNEQFFGPGTRLTVL.